These T cell receptor beta chains were read from a single sample in a study of blood T cells in healthy people across ages. TCRdb analysed the 5' RACE reads with MiXCR anew, one entry per CDR3 protein. The sample carries about 1.8 million distinct CDR3 sequences, approximately 50% recorded once. The sample taken for sequencing was blood. The receptors were sampled from a woman aged 40 to 50 in good health. CDR3s include the opening cysteine and the closing phenylalanine or tryptophan. The order of the fields is J gene, clone size, D gene, V gene, CDR3 length, CDR3 protein, CDR3 DNA. The D gene is left open where the match is weak. Clone size is stated in some rows and not others, as once, few, many or a class when expanded.

TRBJ2-5	.	.	TRBV6-2/TRBV6-3	14	CASSYETHQETQYF	TGTGCCAGCAGTTACGAGACTCACCAAGAGACCCAGTACTTC
TRBJ2-7	few	TRBD2	TRBV5-1	15	CASSLVTSGPHQQYF	TGCGCCAGCAGCTTGGTTACTAGCGGACCACATCAGCAGTACTTC
TRBJ2-7	many	TRBD1	TRBV7-2	15	CASSLGAGGSYEQYF	TGTGCCAGCAGCTTAGGGGCAGGGGGAAGCTACGAGCAGTACTTC
TRBJ2-4	few	TRBD1	TRBV7-2	15	CASSLGTGGGIIQYF	TGTGCCAGCAGCTTAGGGACAGGGGGCGGAATCATTCAGTACTTC
TRBJ1-5	.	.	TRBV20-1	13	CSARPQRDQPQHF	TGCAGTGCTAGACCCCAGAGGGATCAGCCCCAGCATTTT
TRBJ2-7	few	TRBD1	TRBV7-9	13	CASSPTGPDEQYF	TGTGCCAGCAGCCCGACAGGGCCCGACGAGCAGTACTTC
TRBJ2-7	few	.	TRBV20-1	14	CSAKGPSIAREQYF	TGCAGTGCTAAAGGACCTTCCATAGCGCGCGAGCAGTACTTC
TRBJ2-1	few	TRBD2	TRBV13	19	CASSWSEAGGTSSYNEQFF	TGTGCCAGCAGCTGGAGTGAAGCGGGGGGGACTAGCTCCTACAATGAGCAGTTCTTC
TRBJ2-3	.	TRBD2	TRBV15	15	CATSRQSGGADTQYF	TGTGCCACCAGCAGACAAAGCGGGGGGGCAGATACGCAGTATTTT
TRBJ2-7	.	.	TRBV20-1	16	CSYLGGVGGDPYEQYF	TGCAGCTACCTCGGCGGGGTCGGAGGAGATCCCTACGAGCAGTACTTC
TRBJ2-7	.	.	TRBV10-3	17	CAISESPLGQGIYEQYF	TGTGCCATCAGTGAGTCGCCCCTAGGGCAGGGGATCTACGAGCAGTACTTC
TRBJ2-3	.	.	TRBV20-1	13	CSALSPSTDTQYF	TGCAGTGCTCTGAGCCCTAGCACAGATACGCAGTATTTT
TRBJ1-2	few	TRBD1	TRBV13	16	CASRPSGTGGIYGYTF	TGTGCCAGCAGACCCTCCGGGACAGGGGGAATCTATGGCTACACCTTC
TRBJ2-1	.	TRBD1	TRBV20-1	15	CSARGGTGYYNEQFF	TGCAGTGCTAGAGGCGGGACAGGCTACTACAATGAGCAGTTCTTC
TRBJ2-3	.	TRBD2	TRBV7-9	16	CASSLDTSGNTDTQYF	TGTGCCAGCAGCTTAGATACTAGCGGTAACACAGATACGCAGTATTTT
TRBJ2-4	few	.	TRBV12-3/TRBV12-4	16	CASSLLTGGEGNIQYF	TGTGCCAGCAGTTTATTAACCGGGGGAGAGGGAAACATTCAGTACTTC
TRBJ1-2	few	TRBD1	TRBV29-1	13	CSAVGQAFYGYTF	TGCAGCGCCGTTGGACAGGCTTTCTATGGCTACACCTTC
TRBJ2-1	few	.	TRBV6-2/TRBV6-3	14	CASSSPSPSDEQFF	TGTGCCAGCAGTTCCCCAAGTCCGTCCGATGAGCAGTTCTTC
TRBJ2-3	.	.	TRBV6-5	14	CASSSGSGTDAQYF	TGTGCCAGCTCATCCGGGTCCGGCACAGATGCGCAGTATTTT
TRBJ2-3	.	.	TRBV27	12	CASSYRADTRYF	TGTGCCAGCAGTTACAGGGCAGATACGCGGTATTTT
TRBJ2-1	.	.	TRBV9	15	CASSDRGGIQETQFF	TGTGCCAGCAGCGATAGAGGGGGTATCCAAGAGACCCAGTTCTTC
TRBJ2-3	.	TRBD2	TRBV15	15	CATSIHSGTTDTQYF	TGTGCCACTTCGATACATAGCGGGACCACAGATACGCAGTATTTT
TRBJ2-5	few	TRBD2	TRBV5-1	17	CASSPPGLAGSKETQYF	TGCGCCAGCAGCCCCCCGGGACTAGCGGGGAGTAAAGAGACCCAGTACTTC
TRBJ2-3	.	TRBD2	TRBV29-1	16	CSVTSRTSGGAGTQYF	TGCAGCGTTACGTCCAGGACTAGCGGGGGGGCCGGTACGCAGTATTTT
TRBJ1-6	.	.	TRBV6-2/TRBV6-3	17	CASSYRGQQEDNSPLHF	TGTGCCAGCAGTTACCGAGGACAGCAGGAAGATAATTCACCCCTCCACTTT
TRBJ2-3	.	.	TRBV20-1	15	CSARDFATSTDTQYF	TGCAGTGCTAGAGATTTCGCAACTAGCACAGATACGCAGTATTTT
TRBJ2-1	.	.	TRBV2	14	CATRDTSSYNEQFF	TGTGCCACTCGGGACACCAGCTCCTACAATGAGCAGTTCTTC
TRBJ2-1	.	.	TRBV2	15	CASSPDMSSYNEQFF	TGTGCCAGCAGCCCGGACATGAGCTCCTACAATGAGCAGTTCTTC
TRBJ2-7	.	.	TRBV15	14	CATSRVGEIYEQYF	TGTGCCACCAGCAGAGTGGGGGAGATCTACGAGCAGTACTTC
TRBJ2-3	few	.	TRBV4-3	17	CASSQDFSRWGTDTQYF	TGCGCCAGCAGCCAAGATTTTTCTAGGTGGGGCACAGATACGCAGTATTTT
TRBJ2-6	.	TRBD2	TRBV5-1	18	CASSLRLAGGSGANVLTF	TGCGCCAGCAGCCTTCGACTAGCGGGGGGGTCTGGGGCCAACGTCCTGACTTTC
TRBJ2-3	.	TRBD1	TRBV7-9	15	CASSSGQALPNTQYF	TGTGCCAGCAGCTCGGGACAGGCCCTTCCTAATACGCAGTATTTT
TRBJ2-7	few	TRBD1	TRBV27	14	CASSKGQDTYEQYF	TGTGCCAGCAGCAAGGGACAGGACACCTACGAGCAGTACTTC
TRBJ1-2	.	.	TRBV20-1	15	CSARVEGLLNYGYTF	TGCAGTGCTAGAGTTGAGGGGCTTCTTAACTATGGCTACACCTTC
TRBJ2-1	.	TRBD2	TRBV5-1	15	CASSATLAGRDEQFF	TGCGCCAGCAGCGCCACGCTAGCGGGGAGGGATGAGCAGTTCTTC
TRBJ1-2	few	.	TRBV4-2	15	CASSQDLVSNYGYTF	TGTGCCAGCAGCCAAGATTTAGTCAGCAACTATGGCTACACCTTC
TRBJ2-1	few	.	TRBV4-3	15	CASSQDGGPDNEQFF	TGCGCCAGCAGCCAAGACGGGGGGCCAGATAATGAGCAGTTCTTC
TRBJ2-1	.	.	TRBV28	14	CASSRTRSYNEQFF	TGTGCCAGCAGTCGGACACGCTCCTACAATGAGCAGTTCTTC
TRBJ1-4	.	.	TRBV7-2	16	CASSLRSTAANEKLFF	TGTGCCAGCAGCTTACGCTCAACAGCGGCTAATGAAAAACTGTTTTTT
TRBJ2-5	.	.	TRBV7-6	15	CASSLLRGLGETQYF	TGTGCCAGCAGCTTACTCCGGGGGCTCGGTGAGACCCAGTACTTC